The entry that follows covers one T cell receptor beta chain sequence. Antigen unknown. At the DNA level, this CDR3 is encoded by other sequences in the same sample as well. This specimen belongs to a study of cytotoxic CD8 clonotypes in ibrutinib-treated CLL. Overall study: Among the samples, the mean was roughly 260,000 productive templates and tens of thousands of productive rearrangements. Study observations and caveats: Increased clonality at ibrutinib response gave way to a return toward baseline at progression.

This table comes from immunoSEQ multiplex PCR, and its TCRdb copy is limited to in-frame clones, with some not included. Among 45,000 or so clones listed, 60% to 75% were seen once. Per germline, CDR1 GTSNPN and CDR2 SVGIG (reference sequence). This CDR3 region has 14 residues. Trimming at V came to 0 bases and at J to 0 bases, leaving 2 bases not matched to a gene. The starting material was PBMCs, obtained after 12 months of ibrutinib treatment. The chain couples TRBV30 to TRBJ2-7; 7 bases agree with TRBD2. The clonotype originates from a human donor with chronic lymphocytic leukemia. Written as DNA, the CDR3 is TGTGCCTGGAGTGTGGGCGGGAGCTCCTACGAGCAGTACTTC. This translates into CAWSVGGSSYEQYF. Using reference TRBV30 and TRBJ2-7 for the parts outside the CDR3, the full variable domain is SQTIHQWPATLVQPVGSPLSLECTVEGTSNPNLYWYRQAAGRGLQLLFYSVGIGQISSEVPQNLSASRPQDRQFILSSKKLLLSDSGFYLCAWSVGGSSYEQYFGPGTRLTVT.